One and the same sample provided the 21 T cell receptor beta chains below, sequenced in a study of shared clonotypes between healthy human individuals. The table came from immunoSEQ multiplex PCR; TCRdb's copy has only in-frame clones and leaves some out. The sample yields about 2 million clones, about 94% seen once. Terminally differentiated effector memory CD45RA+ cells were excluded from the naive CD8 cells, which were CD45RO-negative and positively selected for CCR7. Material for sequencing was naive CD8+ T cells sorted from blood. These receptors originate from a young man in good health.

The CDR3 sequence is CASSFQGGTEAFF. CDR3 DNA: TGTGCCAGCAGCTTCCAGGGAGGCACTGAAGCTTTCTTT. The chain employs TRBV7-6 and TRBJ1-1; weak D call: TRBD1 (5 bases). The CDR3 consists of 13 residues. Germline V gene sequence: CDR1 SGHVS, CDR2 FNYEAQ. V was pared by 3 bases and J by 4 bases, with 9 bases between. The whole variable domain, filled in from reference TRBV7-6 and TRBJ1-1, reads GAGVSQSPRYKVTKRGQDVALRCDPISGHVSLYWYRQALGQGPEFLTYFNYEAQQDKSGLPNDRFSAERPEGSISTLTIQRTEQRDSAMYRCASSFQGGTEAFFGQGTRLTVV.

This chain connects TRBV4-1 to TRBJ2-7; 9 bases fit TRBD1. This CDR3 comprises 17 residues. The germline gives CDR1 MGHRA, CDR2 YSYEKL. V dropped 5 bases and J dropped 5; count of bases not matched to a gene: 16. CDR3 in DNA: TGCGCCAGCAGCGTTACGTTCGGGACAGGGTATAGAAACGAGCAGTACTTC. Translating gives CASSVTFGTGYRNEQYF.

V usage is TRBV7-9 and J usage is TRBJ2-5; TRBD1 matches at 7 bases. The trim removed 4 bases at V and 3 bases at J, leaving 2 bases unmatched. CDR1 SEHNR and CDR2 FQNEAQ come from the germline V gene (reference sequence). The CDR3 spans 13 residues. The CDR3 is CASSSGQKETQYF. The CDR3 DNA is TGTGCCAGCAGCTCGGGACAGAAAGAGACCCAGTACTTC.

This clone was counted once. The V call is TRBV25-1, the J call TRBJ2-1, with a possible D match to TRBD2 (5 bases). The CDR3 has 13 residues. CDR1 is MGHDK and CDR2 is SYGVNS in the germline V gene. Trimming cost V 9 bases and J 3 bases, with 12 bases left between them. The DNA for the CDR3 is TGTGCCAGTACCCCGACTAACTACAATGAGCAGTTCTTC. Protein sequence: CASTPTNYNEQFF. Drawing the rest from reference TRBV25-1 and TRBJ2-1, the complete variable domain is EADIYQTPRYLVIGTGKKITLECSQTMGHDKMYWYQQDPGMELHLIHYSYGVNSTEKGDLSSESTVSRIRTEHFPLTLESARPSHTSQYLCASTPTNYNEQFFGPGTRLTVL.

The CDR3 sequence: CAWNRVEVYNSPLHF. In nucleotides, the CDR3 is TGTGCCTGGAACAGGGTTGAAGTTTATAATTCACCCCTCCACTTT. The chain links TRBV30 to TRBJ1-6; D is possibly TRBD1 (6 bases). The V gene's germline CDR1 is GTSNPN and CDR2 SVGIG (reference sequence). The CDR3 consists of 15 residues. Trimming stripped 4 bases from V and 4 bases from J, with 14 bases between.

The DNA for the CDR3 is TGTGCCAGCAGTCCCGGGACACTCGGAAACACCATATATTTT. Its protein product is CASSPGTLGNTIYF. V usage is TRBV27 and J usage is TRBJ1-3, with D possibly matching TRBD1 (6 bases). This CDR3 region has 14 residues. Germline CDR1 MNHEY, CDR2 SMNVEV (reference sequence). The V end lost 5 bases, the J end lost 4 bases, and 12 bases lay between the germline ends.

This chain uses TRBV15 with TRBJ2-7, with D perhaps matching TRBD1 or TRBD2 (5 bases each). Germline V gives CDR1 LNHNV, CDR2 YYDKDF (reference sequence). The CDR3 extends over 17 amino acids. The V end was cut by 0 bases, the J end by 2 bases, with 17 bases between. DNA for the CDR3: TGTGCCACCAGCAGAGATACGGGACGAAGAGTGCCCTACGAGCAGTACTTC. Protein product: CATSRDTGRRVPYEQYF.

The chain joins TRBV27 to TRBJ2-7; tentatively, D is TRBD1 (6 bases). CDR1 is MNHEY and CDR2 is SMNVEV in the germline V gene (reference sequence). Trimming stripped 6 bases from V and 3 bases from J, with 15 bases between. CDR3 length: 14 residues. CDR3 in DNA: TGTGCCAGCAGCCCCCTAGGACAGAGCTACGAGCAGTACTTC. This codes for CASSPLGQSYEQYF.

The chain uses TRBV27 and TRBJ1-2; tentative D call: TRBD1 (6 bases). The V gene lost 5 bases and the J gene lost 2 bases, with 21 bases spanning the gap. The length of the CDR3 is 17 residues. In germline, CDR1 is MNHEY, CDR2 SMNVEV (reference sequence). The CDR3 loop is CASSAVEVSGANYGYTF. The CDR3 coding sequence is TGTGCCAGCAGTGCGGTGGAAGTTTCGGGGGCCAACTATGGCTACACCTTC.

The chain combines TRBV16 with TRBJ1-5; 8 bases fit TRBD1. Germline CDR1 and CDR2: KGHSY and FQNENV. This CDR3 is 16 amino acids long. V trimming: 6 bases; J trimming: 3 bases; junction bases outside the gene matches: 10. CDR3 bases: TGTGCCAGCAGTCCAAGCGCAGGGGGCTACAATCAGCCCCAGCATTTT. Amino acid sequence: CASSPSAGGYNQPQHF.

This clone has only a few counts. The rearrangement links TRBV4-1 to TRBJ1-5; 9 positions agree with TRBD1. The CDR3 runs 14 residues. In germline, CDR1 is MGHRA, CDR2 YSYEKL. V dropped 4 bases and J dropped 5; count of bases not matched to a gene: 3. The CDR3 sequence: CASSLQGADQPQHF. In DNA form, the CDR3 reads TGCGCCAGCAGCCTACAGGGGGCTGATCAGCCCCAGCATTTT.

The chain employs TRBV4-1 and TRBJ2-1; D perhaps matches TRBD2 (5 bases). In germline, CDR1 is MGHRA, CDR2 YSYEKL. The V end was cut by 3 bases, the J end by 0 bases, with 12 bases between. The CDR3 contains 16 residues. The CDR3 region is CASSHSRGSSYNEQFF. In DNA, the CDR3 is TGCGCCAGCAGCCACTCCCGGGGAAGCTCCTACAATGAGCAGTTCTTC.

This clone was observed once. V and J are TRBV9 and TRBJ2-2, with D possibly being TRBD1 (6 bases). The germline CDR1 and CDR2 sequences are SGDLS and YYNGEE. V was pared by 3 bases and J by 2 bases, with 11 bases between. CDR3 length: 15 amino acids. The CDR3 loop reads CASSGRDINTGELFF. In DNA, the CDR3 is TGTGCCAGCAGCGGCCGGGACATTAACACCGGGGAGCTGTTTTTT.

This chain connects TRBV18 to TRBJ2-7, with 8 bases aligning to TRBD2. Germline CDR1 KGHSH, CDR2 LQKENI. CDR3 length: 15 residues. Trimming cost V 6 bases and J 0 bases; bases outside gene matches: 7. In DNA, the CDR3 is TGTGCCAGCTCGTACACTAGCGGAAGCTCCTACGAGCAGTACTTC. As protein: CASSYTSGSSYEQYF. Full variable domain (remainder filled in from reference TRBV18 and TRBJ2-7): NAGVMQNPRHLVRRRGQEARLRCSPMKGHSHVYWYRQLPEEGLKFMVYLQKENIIDESGMPKERFSAEFPKEGPSILRIQQVVRGDSAAYFCASSYTSGSSYEQYFGPGTRLTVT.

The rearrangement uses TRBV9 and TRBJ2-1, with D uncertain. The CDR3 length is 9 residues. The germline V and J ends were trimmed by 10 bases and 8 bases, with 7 bases remaining between them. From germline, CDR1 is SGDLS and CDR2 YYNGEE. CDR3 sequence (DNA): TGTGCCTCGGGCGATGAGCAGTTCTTC. Its protein is CASGDEQFF.

V usage is TRBV5-6 and J usage is TRBJ2-1; no firm D call. There are 11 residues in the CDR3. CDR1 and CDR2 (germline): SGHDT, YYEEEE. Trimming stripped 3 bases from V and 9 bases from J, with 7 bases between. This CDR3 reads CASSWGGEQFF. For the CDR3, the DNA is TGTGCCAGCAGCTGGGGTGGTGAGCAGTTCTTC.

This clone showed up just once. The DNA of the CDR3 is TGTGCCAGCAGTTTATCGGCGGGACCTCTCTCCTACGAGCAGTACTTC. The encoded protein is CASSLSAGPLSYEQYF. The gene calls are TRBV27 and TRBJ2-7; a weak D match, TRBD2 (6 bases). The length of the CDR3 is 16 residues. Trimming removed 0 bases from V and 0 bases from J, with 12 bases in between. CDR1 is MNHEY, CDR2 SMNVEV, per germline (reference sequence).

The chain is built from TRBV1 and TRBJ2-3; the DNA was not compared with TRBD2, the D call given in the table. TRBV1 is a recognized pseudogene. This CDR3 region has 17 residues. The CDR3 loop is CTSSQDPERDSTDTQYF. The DNA of the CDR3 is TGCACCAGCAGCCAAGATCCTGAGCGGGATAGCACAGATACGCAGTATTTT.

The gene calls are TRBV2 and TRBJ2-7, with 8 bases matching TRBD2. CDR3 length: 14 amino acids. J lost 1 base, V lost 7 bases, and 6 bases had no gene match. Germline loops: CDR1 SNHLY, CDR2 FYNNEI. The CDR3 coding sequence is TGTGCCAGCAAGGGAACTAGCGGATCCTACGAGCAGTACTTC. The encoded protein is CASKGTSGSYEQYF.

On this clone: Other DNA variants within this sample encode the same CDR3. This chain uses TRBV5-6 with TRBJ2-7, with 12 bases lining up with TRBD2. With 0 bases clipped from V and 3 bases from J, the junction kept 1 base outside the gene matches. Germline V CDR1 and CDR2: SGHDT, YYEEEE. The CDR3 covers 15 residues. This CDR3 reads CASSLGLAGDYEQYF. Here the CDR3 DNA reads TGTGCCAGCAGCTTGGGACTAGCGGGAGACTACGAGCAGTACTTC.

The V gene is TRBV4-3, the J gene TRBJ1-6; D ambiguous. V was clipped by 0 bases and J by 2 bases, with 5 bases between them. Per the germline V gene, CDR1 is LGHNA and CDR2 is YSLEER. The length of the CDR3 is 15 residues. The CDR3, as DNA: TGCGCCAGCAGCCAAGACCAAGCCTATAATTCACCCCTCCACTTT. Translating gives CASSQDQAYNSPLHF.